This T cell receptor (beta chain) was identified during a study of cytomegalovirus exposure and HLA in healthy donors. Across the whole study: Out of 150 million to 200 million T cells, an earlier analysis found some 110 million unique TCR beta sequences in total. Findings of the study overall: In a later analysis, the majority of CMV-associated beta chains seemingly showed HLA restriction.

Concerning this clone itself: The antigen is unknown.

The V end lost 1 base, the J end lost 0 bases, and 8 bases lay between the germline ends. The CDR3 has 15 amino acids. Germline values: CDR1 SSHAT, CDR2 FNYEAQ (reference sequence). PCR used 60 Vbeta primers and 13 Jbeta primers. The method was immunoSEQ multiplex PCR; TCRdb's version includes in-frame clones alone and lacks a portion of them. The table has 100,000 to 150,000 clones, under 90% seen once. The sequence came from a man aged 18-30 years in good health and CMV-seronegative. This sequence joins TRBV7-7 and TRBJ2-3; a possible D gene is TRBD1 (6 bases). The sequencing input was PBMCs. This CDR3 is CASSLGGHSTDTQYF. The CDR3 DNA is TGTGCCAGCAGCTTAGGGGGGCATAGCACAGATACGCAGTATTTT.